The T cell receptor beta chain described here comes from a study of T cell responses to AZD1222 COVID-19 vaccine. Deletions cut 7 bases from V and 4 bases from J, with 18 bases between. The CDR3 contains 15 residues. The germline CDR1 and CDR2 sequences are SGHRS and YFSETQ. Only in-frame clones appear in the TCRdb table, and some are missing; sequencing was by immunoSEQ multiplex PCR. This table has about 130,000 clones, around 90% appearing once. Regarding this clone: Its antigen is unknown.

Study-level findings and limits: Donors in the cohort were predominantly white British and more often female, and clonal diversity was possibly underestimated. Close to half of spike-specific TCRs reportedly recognize unmutated variant regions. Seropositive status at baseline applied to only a handful of AZD1222 recipients. With dominance at 160-218 and 743-854, vaccine-associated CD4 TCRs spanned spike.

This sequence originates from an adult who received the AZD1222 COVID-19 vaccine. The sequencing used peripheral blood, collected 28 days after the second AZD1222 dose. This sequence joins TRBV5-1 and TRBJ1-3; TRBD1 might be the D (5 bases). For the CDR3, the DNA is TGCGCCAGCCAAGAGTCTGGGACTTACGGAAACACCATATATTTT. It is translated as CASQESGTYGNTIYF.